The 17 T cell receptor beta chains reported below all come from one sample, sequenced in a study of T cells in Graves' hyperthyroidism and ophthalmopathy (dated 2019 in TCRdb). The library relied on multiplex PCR. The run used an Illumina HiSeq 2000. The TCR beta CDR3 regions were amplified from the RNA transcripts. The first round of RT-PCR for the TCR CDR3 was performed with the HTBI primer set and the Qiagen OneStep RT-PCR kit. TCRdb reanalyzed the raw reads on its own, using fastp at Q25 for trimming and MiXCR for clone calling, and kept in-frame beta chains. All rows with the same CDR3 protein become a single entry with the most common DNA and genes. In this sample the table shows around 380,000 distinct CDR3 sequences, approximately 13% of which occur a single time. In total, the top ten clones hold more than 20% of the sample. Sequenced material: blood. The receptors were sampled from a man younger than 40 with Graves' hyperthyroidism that later progressed to Graves' ophthalmopathy.

About this clonotype: One junction end does not reproduce the germline sequence, and a read error may be involved. V is TRBV19 and J is TRBJ2-1; possibly TRBD2 for D (6 bases). CDR1 LNHDA and CDR2 SQIVND come from the germline V gene (reference sequence). This CDR3 comprises 17 residues. The CDR3 spells CASSEPEEGSSYNGQFF. CDR3 DNA sequence: TGTGCCAGTAGTGAACCCGAGGAGGGGAGCTCCTACAATGGGCAGTTCTTC.

This clonotype was seen many times. The CDR3 DNA reads as TGTGCCAGCAGTCTATTTCGGGACAGGGGTAATGAGCAGTTCTTC. Amino acid sequence: CASSLFRDRGNEQFF. The chain links TRBV27 to TRBJ2-1, with 10 bases lining up with TRBD1. V was pared by 5 bases and J by 7 bases, with 8 bases of the junction left unmatched. Germline CDR1 MNHEY, CDR2 SMNVEV (reference sequence). CDR3 length equals 15 residues.

At least ten counts were recorded for this clonotype. This chain uses TRBV2 with TRBJ2-4; D is perhaps TRBD1 or TRBD2 (5 bases each). Trimming shortened V by 6 bases and J by 0 bases, and 12 bases separated the two germline ends. The germline gives CDR1 SNHLY, CDR2 FYNNEI. The CDR3 consists of 15 residues. The CDR3 loop reads CASSYGTAAKNIQYF. The CDR3 DNA sequence: TGTGCCAGCAGCTATGGGACGGCAGCCAAAAACATTCAGTACTTC.

This chain links TRBV20-1 with TRBJ2-1, with 7 bases that match TRBD2. CDR3 size: 15 residues. After removal of 1 base from V and 1 base from J, the junction contained 4 bases not matched to a gene. CDR1 is DFQATT, CDR2 SNEGSKA, per germline (reference sequence). This CDR3 reads CSARASGGSYNEQFF. As DNA, the CDR3 is TGCAGTGCTAGAGCCTCGGGGGGATCCTACAATGAGCAGTTCTTC.

Ten or more counts support this clonotype. This rearrangement joins TRBV2 to TRBJ2-7, with D perhaps TRBD1 (5 bases). The V and J ends lost 5 bases and 6 bases respectively, with 11 bases between them. Germline V gene lookup returns CDR1 SNHLY and CDR2 FYNNEI. The CDR3 totals 12 residues. The CDR3 protein is CASSTQGSEQYF. CDR3 DNA: TGTGCCAGCAGTACTCAGGGTAGCGAGCAGTACTTC.

This clonotype was observed many times. The V and J genes are TRBV28 and TRBJ1-2; possible D gene TRBD1, 6 bases. V gave up 6 bases and J gave up 4 bases, with 21 bases separating them. This CDR3 is built from 16 residues. Germline CDR1 reads MDHEN; CDR2 reads SYDVKM. The CDR3 nucleotides are TGTGCCAGCAGCCTGATTCTCGGGGGCGCGAGCTATGGCTACACCTTC. Amino acid sequence: CASSLILGGASYGYTF.

V usage is TRBV7-2 and J usage is TRBJ2-7; D not certain. Germline V gives CDR1 SGHTA, CDR2 FQGNSA. V was shortened by 1 base and J by 0 bases, with 10 bases between the two germline ends. The CDR3 consists of 15 residues. CDR3 protein: CASSLESSGSYEQYF. Here the CDR3 DNA reads TGTGCCAGCAGCTTAGAAAGTTCAGGCTCCTACGAGCAGTACTTC.

CDR3 loop: CASSQDTRENYGYTF. DNA for the CDR3: TGCGCCAGCAGCCAAGACACCAGGGAAAACTATGGCTACACCTTC. The chain uses TRBV4-1 and TRBJ1-2, with TRBD1 as a possible D gene (5 bases). CDR3 length equals 15 residues. The germline V and J ends were trimmed by 0 bases and 2 bases, with 10 bases remaining between them. CDR1 is MGHRA, CDR2 YSYEKL, per germline.

This clonotype was recorded a few times. DNA of the CDR3: TGTGCCAGCAGTTTACAGGGACCACCCTCCGAAAAACTGTTTTTT. Amino acids: CASSLQGPPSEKLFF. The chain combines TRBV27 with TRBJ1-4; D might be TRBD1 (5 bases). There are 15 residues in the CDR3. Per germline, CDR1 MNHEY and CDR2 SMNVEV (reference sequence). V lost 2 bases, J lost 8 bases, and 15 bases lay in between.

This clonotype turned up a few times. This chain uses TRBV24-1 with TRBJ2-5; 8 bases line up with TRBD1. V lost 9 bases to trimming and J lost 4 bases; unmatched junction nucleotides: 6. Germline V gene lookup returns CDR1 KGHDR and CDR2 SFDVKD. CDR3 size: 13 residues. This chain's CDR3 is CATGGRGRETQYF. For the CDR3, the DNA is TGTGCCACCGGTGGCAGGGGGCGAGAGACCCAGTACTTC.

The table lists this clonotype with a few counts. J is TRBJ1-5 and V is TRBV20-1; D uncertain. With 2 bases removed from V and 3 bases from J, the gap between germline ends came to 5 bases. This CDR3 contains 12 residues. In germline, CDR1 is DFQATT, CDR2 SNEGSKA (reference sequence). The CDR3, as DNA: TGCAGTGCTAGACAGCTCAATCAGCCCCAGCATTTT. Protein sequence: CSARQLNQPQHF.

The rearrangement uses TRBV25-1 and TRBJ2-7; TRBD2 agrees at 8 bases. The V segment lost 0 bases and the J segment 7 bases; nucleotides outside the gene matches: 5. The CDR3 is 14 amino acids. The germline V gene has CDR1 MGHDK and CDR2 SYGVNS. The CDR3 DNA is TGTGCCAGCAGTGAATACGGTAGCGGGGTTGAGCAGTACTTC. Translating gives CASSEYGSGVEQYF.

This clonotype was seen at least ten times. The rearrangement uses TRBV2 and TRBJ2-3; 9 bases are shared with TRBD1. The CDR3 is made up of 13 amino acids. Losses at the gene ends were 8 bases for V and 5 bases for J; bases not matched to a gene: 5. The germline V gene encodes CDR1 SNHLY and CDR2 FYNNEI. CDR3 in amino acids: CASPGQGQDTQYF. The CDR3 region has the DNA TGTGCCAGCCCGGGACAGGGTCAAGATACGCAGTATTTT.

This clonotype was counted at least ten times. The chain links TRBV6-1 to TRBJ2-1; D is undetermined. Germline V lookup: CDR1 MNHNS, CDR2 SASEGT. The CDR3 extends over 12 amino acids. V was cut by 8 bases and J by 10 bases, with 15 bases left in between. The chain's CDR3 is CASGIALNEQFF. The CDR3, as DNA: TGTGCCAGCGGAATTGCGCTGAACGAGCAGTTCTTC.

This clonotype has a count of ten or more. The genes are TRBV2 and TRBJ2-7, with unresolved D. V was clipped by 5 bases and J by 0 bases, with 8 bases between them. Germline V gene sequence: CDR1 SNHLY, CDR2 FYNNEI. The CDR3 is 13 amino acids. CDR3 region: CASSWNFSYEQYF. As DNA, the CDR3 is TGTGCCAGCAGTTGGAACTTCTCCTACGAGCAGTACTTC.

This clonotype has at least ten counts. CDR3 sequence reads: CASSSPPTDRITDTQYF. The DNA for the CDR3 is TGTGCCAGCAGTTCTCCTCCTACCGACAGGATTACAGATACGCAGTATTTT. The chain has TRBV12-3 or TRBV12-4 and TRBJ2-3; maybe TRBD1 (6 bases). Trimming left V 4 bases short and J 3 bases short, with 20 bases between. CDR3 size: 17 residues.

This chain links TRBV24-1 with TRBJ1-5; the match to TRBD1 covers 7 bases. J gave up 4 bases and V 2 bases, and 7 bases lay outside the gene matches. Germline V gene lookup returns CDR1 KGHDR and CDR2 SFDVKD. The CDR3 is made up of 16 amino acids. The CDR3 nucleotides are TGTGCCACCAGTGATTCCCATACAGGGGATAATCAGCCCCAGCATTTT. Translation gives CATSDSHTGDNQPQHF.